This T cell receptor (beta chain) was identified during a study of T cells in tuberculosis. Time point meaning: new active TB diagnosis, blood taken before or within 7 days of starting treatment. Data came from immunoSEQ multiplex PCR; TCRdb stores just in-frame clones and leaves some out. The data show approximately 49,000 clones, about 95% seen once. This CDR3 contains 15 residues. J was trimmed by 2 bases and V by 1 base; bases with no gene match: 5. In germline, CDR1 is SGHNT, CDR2 YYREEE (reference sequence). This clonotype originated in an adult with tuberculosis. This specimen was PBMCs, taken at tuberculosis diagnosis. The chain joins TRBV5-4 to TRBJ2-7, with TRBD2 matching 8 bases. The CDR3 protein is CASSLSGTRTYEQYF. CDR3 sequence (DNA): TGTGCCAGCAGCTTGTCAGGGACTAGGACCTACGAGCAGTACTTC.